The sequence of this T cell receptor beta chain was determined in a study of Tregs in tolerant kidney transplant recipients (dated by TCRdb to between 2018 and 2021). At the level of the whole study: The transplants used related donors with nonmyeloablative bone marrow transplantation, and mixed chimerism in the human trials was transient. Before combined kidney and bone marrow transplantation, this study identified donor-specific regulatory T cells using TCRbeta sequencing and then followed those same cells after transplant.

Reading the label with the study, this specimen's time point is: blood sample drawn before combined kidney and bone marrow transplant. Unstimulated Tregs (CD4+CD25+CD127-), CD4+ non-Tregs (CD4+CD25-), CD4 and CD8 cells were FACS-sorted from thawed PBMCs. Patients were several combined kidney and bone marrow transplant recipients from the ITN036ST trial, and only these trial subjects had samples available. Healthy control blood was processed to PBMCs with a Ficoll density gradient and then cryopreserved, whereas patient PBMCs were collected both before and after transplant. For TCRbeta CDR3 sequencing, genomic DNA was extracted from sorted cells using the QIAGEN DNeasy Blood and Tissue Kit. High-throughput TCRbeta CDR3 sequencing, which included PCR amplification with bias correction and internal controls, was done commercially through immunoSEQ. The study's own analysis went as follows. Unique productive TCRbeta sequences were defined by CDR3 nucleotide sequence where primers matched, otherwise by CDR3 amino acid sequence with Vbeta and Jbeta genes. To correct sorting error, sequences shared between sorted populations at a frequency ratio of 2:1 or less were removed; the rest were assigned to the higher population. A sequence counted as donor-reactive if, in CFSE-low cells, the sequence had a frequency of at least 0.01% and was expanded at least 5-fold compared with unstimulated cells. Repertoire divergence was quantified by Jensen-Shannon divergence using the top 100 TCRbeta sequences ranked by frequency. For samples with multiple sequencing runs, sorting error was corrected in each run separately before the runs were combined. Not all clones reach the TCRdb copy of this immuneACCESS table, which keeps in-frame sequences only. Checked studies attribute under half of the gap to unresolved V genes and leave the rest unexplained. V and J calls and clone size follow that table, whereas D and trimming were derived from the DNA. In all, the sample holds 98,000 or so clones, and around 90% of those were seen once. The top ten hold just under 0.35% of the sample.

Summary of the overall study and its limitations: The study was limited by small patient numbers, and the findings need validation in larger populations and under other immunosuppression protocols. The most biologically relevant and donor-specific TCRbeta repertoire appeared to be identified by expanding Tregs with activated donor B cells. Because the PCR primers were changed over time for some patients, nucleotide-level comparison could not be performed across the samples from those patients. Although technical replication error seemed to be minimal, the question of biological reproducibility was not addressed directly. Donor-specific Treg expansion exceeded global Treg expansion in tolerant patients, suggesting antigen-driven rather than nonspecific expansion.

Turning to this clone: Its binding antigen is unknown. No per-base quality is available; no much larger clone lies one base away.

The TCR was taken from a human donor who received a combined kidney and bone marrow transplant. The specimen comprised CD4+ T cells from blood, sampled before the transplant.

The DNA sequence is TGTGCCAGCTCACCAGGGGAGGGAAAAAAACTGTTTTTT. The encoded protein is CASSPGEGKKLFF. The V gene is TRBV18 and the J gene is TRBJ1-4; too little of a D gene remains to name it. V and J lose 2 bases and 9 bases, and a span of 10 bases separates them. The germline V gene yields KGHSH for CDR1 and LQKENI for CDR2. Measured from the cysteine to the phenylalanine, the CDR3 is 13 residues long. Only the CDR3 DNA stays, 39 bases, in frame from base 1.